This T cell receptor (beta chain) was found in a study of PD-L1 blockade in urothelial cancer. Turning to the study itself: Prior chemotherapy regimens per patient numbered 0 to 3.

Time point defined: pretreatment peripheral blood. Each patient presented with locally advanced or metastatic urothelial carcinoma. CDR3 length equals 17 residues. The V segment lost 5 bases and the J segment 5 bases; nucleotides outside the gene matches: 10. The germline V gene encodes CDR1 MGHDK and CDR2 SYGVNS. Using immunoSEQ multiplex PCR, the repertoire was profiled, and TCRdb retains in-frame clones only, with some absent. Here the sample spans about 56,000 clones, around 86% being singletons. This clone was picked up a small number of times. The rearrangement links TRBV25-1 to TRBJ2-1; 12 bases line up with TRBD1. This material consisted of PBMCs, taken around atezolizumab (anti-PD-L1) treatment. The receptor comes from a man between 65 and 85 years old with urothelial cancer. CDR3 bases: TGTGCCAGCAGTCCCTCTTCGGGACAGGGGGCCCACAATGAGCAGTTCTTC. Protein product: CASSPSSGQGAHNEQFF.